This is a list of T cell receptor beta chains from one sample in a study of response to subunit inactivated influenza vaccine. TCRdb redid the calling of the RT-PCR reads with MiXCR, one entry per CDR3 protein. The profile covers fewer than 550,000 distinct CDR3 sequences, with around 25% appearing a single time and about 1.9% taken by the ten largest. Here the sequenced sample was CD4+ T cells sorted from PBMCs, taken roughly 5 days after vaccination. The source of these receptors is a man aged 45-60 years who received an inactivated influenza vaccine. CDR3s include the opening cysteine and the closing phenylalanine or tryptophan. The D gene is left open where the match is weak. Only part of the rows carry a size: once, few, many, or a class if the clone is expanded.

14	TRBV5-1	TRBD1	TRBJ1-2	.	TGCGCCAGCAGCTTGGACGGGACAGGGTTAGGCTACACCTTC	CASSLDGTGLGYTF
16	TRBV24-1	TRBD2	TRBJ2-3	few	TGTGCCACCAGTGAGATACTAGCGGGCGGGTCAGATACGCAGTATTTT	CATSEILAGGSDTQYF
12	TRBV20-1	TRBD2	TRBJ2-7	.	TGCAGTGCTAGGAGGACTAGCAGCGAGCAGTACTTC	CSARRTSSEQYF
14	TRBV28	.	TRBJ2-1	many	TGTGCCAGCACCCCCCCGGGTTTATACAATGAGCAGTTCTTC	CASTPPGLYNEQFF
14	TRBV10-3	.	TRBJ1-5	.	TGTGCCATCTCCCCGGATTATAGCAATCAGCCCCAGCATTTT	CAISPDYSNQPQHF
11	TRBV5-1	.	TRBJ1-2	few	TGCGCCAGCGGGCCAGGGGATGGCTACACCTTC	CASGPGDGYTF
15	TRBV5-1	TRBD1	TRBJ2-2	.	TGCGCCAGCAGCCAATCGGACAGGAGGTCCGGGGAGCTGTTTTTT	CASSQSDRRSGELFF
14	TRBV9	.	TRBJ1-1	few	TGTGCCAGCAGCGTAGACAGGGCGAACACTGAAGCTTTCTTT	CASSVDRANTEAFF
14	TRBV7-2	TRBD2	TRBJ2-1	.	TGTGCCAGCAGCGTCCCGGGACTAGCGGGGGAACAGTTCTTC	CASSVPGLAGEQFF
15	TRBV10-3	.	TRBJ1-1	few	TGTGCCATCAGTTCCGGGGGAGACGGGAACACTGAAGCTTTCTTT	CAISSGGDGNTEAFF
14	TRBV5-1	TRBD2	TRBJ2-7	many	TGCGCCAGCAGCAGTATCGCGGGAGGTTACGAGCAGTACTTC	CASSSIAGGYEQYF
14	TRBV20-1	.	TRBJ2-3	.	TGCAGTGCTAGACTAAGGGGGGGTACAGATACGCAGTATTTT	CSARLRGGTDTQYF
17	TRBV6-1	.	TRBJ2-3	few	TGTGCCAGCAGCCGAATTAGAGCTGTCACGAGCACAGATACGCAGTATTTT	CASSRIRAVTSTDTQYF
18	TRBV19	.	TRBJ2-7	.	TGTGCCAGTAGCCCCGGGTTTCGTGGGAGGTCCATGGCCTACGAGCAGTACTTC	CASSPGFRGRSMAYEQYF
18	TRBV12-3/TRBV12-4	.	TRBJ2-2	.	TGTGCCAGCAGTCCATCCCCGGTACAGCTGTCGAACACCGGGGAGCTGTTTTTT	CASSPSPVQLSNTGELFF
14	TRBV5-1	.	TRBJ2-1	.	TGCGCCAGCAGCTCCTCGGACTATTACAATGAGCAGTTCTTC	CASSSSDYYNEQFF
15	TRBV7-2	.	TRBJ2-1	.	TGTGCCAGCAGCTTAGTGGGCGGGATGTACAATGAGCAGTTCTTC	CASSLVGGMYNEQFF
14	TRBV20-1	.	TRBJ1-3	.	TGCAGTGCTAGAGGCGTTAGCTCTGGAAACACCATATATTTT	CSARGVSSGNTIYF
13	TRBV11-3	.	TRBJ1-6	once	TGTGCCAGCAGCTTAGGCAGGGGATCACCCCTCCACTTT	CASSLGRGSPLHF
14	TRBV25-1	.	TRBJ1-1	.	TGTGCCAGCAGGGACCACCTCTTGCACACTGAAGCTTTCTTT	CASRDHLLHTEAFF
17	TRBV28	.	TRBJ2-1	.	TGTGCCAGCAGTCCCCGAATGCGAGGACGGGGCTACAATGAGCAGTTCTTC	CASSPRMRGRGYNEQFF
13	TRBV30	.	TRBJ1-1	.	TGTGCCTGGAGTGTACTGGCGGGGGGGAAAGCTTTCTTT	CAWSVLAGGKAFF
14	TRBV12-3/TRBV12-4	.	TRBJ1-1	.	TGTGCCAGCAGTTTCGGCGGGGGGGGCACTGAAGCTTTCTTT	CASSFGGGGTEAFF
16	TRBV5-6	.	TRBJ2-7	.	TGTGCCAGCAGCTTGGACTCCAGGGGCCCCTTGGGAGAGCAGTACTTC	CASSLDSRGPLGEQYF
14	TRBV5-1	TRBD2	TRBJ2-5	.	TGCGCCAGCCGCTTGGCTCGGGAGGGAGAGACCCAGTACTTC	CASRLAREGETQYF
14	TRBV14	.	TRBJ2-1	few	TGTGCCAGCAGCCGGACGCTACGAGACAATGAGCAGTTCTTC	CASSRTLRDNEQFF
14	TRBV12-3/TRBV12-4	TRBD2	TRBJ2-1	few	TGTGCCAGCAATGGGGGGGGGAATTACAATGAGCAGTTCTTC	CASNGGGNYNEQFF
17	TRBV7-2	.	TRBJ2-5	.	TGTGCCAGCAGCCCCCTCGGGCAGGGCGGGTTCCAAGAGACCCAGTACTTC	CASSPLGQGGFQETQYF
15	TRBV4-3	TRBD1	TRBJ2-1	.	TGCGCCAGCAGTCTAAGGACAGGGAAGGGAAATGAGCAGTTCTTC	CASSLRTGKGNEQFF
15	TRBV7-2	TRBD2	TRBJ2-3	few	TGTGCCAGCAGCTTAGAGGGGCGGGGGGTAGATACGCAGTATTTT	CASSLEGRGVDTQYF
12	TRBV20-1	.	TRBJ2-5	.	TGCAGTGCTAGTCAAGATATCGAGACCCAGTACTTC	CSASQDIETQYF
15	TRBV7-2	TRBD2	TRBJ2-5	many	TGTGCCAGCAGCTGGACTAGCGGGGGGCAAGAGACCCAGTACTTC	CASSWTSGGQETQYF
15	TRBV30	TRBD1	TRBJ1-3	.	TGTGCCTGGAGGGCAATCCGGGACAGAAGAAACACCATATATTTT	CAWRAIRDRRNTIYF
13	TRBV20-1	TRBD1	TRBJ1-1	.	TGCAGTGCTCCCAAAGCAGGGGGGACTGAAGCTTTCTTT	CSAPKAGGTEAFF
16	TRBV5-1	TRBD1	TRBJ2-7	many	TGCGCCAGCAGCACCGTGACAGGGTCGTTCTTCTACGAGCAGTACTTC	CASSTVTGSFFYEQYF
15	TRBV9	.	TRBJ2-1	once	TGTGCCAGCAGCGTAGCCTCTCGAGGGGGCAATGAGCAGTTCTTC	CASSVASRGGNEQFF
15	TRBV24-1	TRBD2	TRBJ2-3	.	TGTGCCACCAGTGATCCCACTAGCGGCCCAGATACGCAGTATTTT	CATSDPTSGPDTQYF
15	TRBV5-1	.	TRBJ2-1	many	TGTGCCAGCAGTCCCAGCGGAAGCTCCTACAATGAGCAGTTCTTC	CASSPSGSSYNEQFF
18	TRBV28	TRBD1	TRBJ2-3	.	TGTGCCAGCAGTTCGAATATGGGACAGGGAAGGGTACAGGGTACGCAGTATTTT	CASSSNMGQGRVQGTQYF
16	TRBV18	.	TRBJ2-2	few	TGTGCCAGCTCACCAGAAACTTACGTGAACACCGGGGAGCTGTTTTTT	CASSPETYVNTGELFF
15	TRBV12-3/TRBV12-4	TRBD1	TRBJ2-7	.	TGTGCCAGCAGCTTATACCGGGACAGGGGGCACGAGCAGTACTTC	CASSLYRDRGHEQYF
15	TRBV7-2	TRBD2	TRBJ2-1	few	TGTGCCAGCAGCTTAGCGGCTAGCGGGGGGTATGAGCAGTTCTTC	CASSLAASGGYEQFF
15	TRBV6-2/TRBV6-3	.	TRBJ2-7	.	TGTGCCAGCAGTTACTCCGGGGGTCCCACCTACGAGCAGTACTTC	CASSYSGGPTYEQYF
18	TRBV6-2/TRBV6-3	TRBD2	TRBJ2-1	few	TGTGCCAGCAGTTACACTCCGGGACTAGCGGGAGGAACCAACACTCAGTTCTTC	CASSYTPGLAGGTNTQFF